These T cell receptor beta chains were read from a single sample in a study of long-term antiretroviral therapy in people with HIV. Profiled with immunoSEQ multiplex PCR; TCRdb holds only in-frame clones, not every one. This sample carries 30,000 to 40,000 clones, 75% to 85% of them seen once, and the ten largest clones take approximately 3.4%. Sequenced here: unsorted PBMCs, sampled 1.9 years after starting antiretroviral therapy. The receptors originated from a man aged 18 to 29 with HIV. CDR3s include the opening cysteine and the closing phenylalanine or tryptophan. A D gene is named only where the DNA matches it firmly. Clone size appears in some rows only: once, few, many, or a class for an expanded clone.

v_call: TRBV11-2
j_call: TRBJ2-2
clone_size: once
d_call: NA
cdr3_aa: CASSFGGGAIAGELFF
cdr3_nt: TGTGCCAGCAGCTTTGGTGGGGGCGCGATCGCCGGGGAGCTGTTTTTT

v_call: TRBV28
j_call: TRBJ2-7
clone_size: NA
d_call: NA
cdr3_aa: CASSYRARYYEQYF
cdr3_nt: TGTGCCAGCAGTTATAGGGCAAGATACTACGAGCAGTACTTC

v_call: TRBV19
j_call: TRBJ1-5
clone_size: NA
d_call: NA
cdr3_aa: CASNTPPGGPNQPQHF
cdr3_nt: TGTGCCAGTAACACCCCGCCGGGGGGGCCCAATCAGCCCCAGCATTTT

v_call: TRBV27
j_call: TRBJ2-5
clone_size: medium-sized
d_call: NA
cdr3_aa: CASSQGSLGTQYF
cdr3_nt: TGTGCCAGCAGTCAAGGATCCCTCGGGACCCAGTACTTC

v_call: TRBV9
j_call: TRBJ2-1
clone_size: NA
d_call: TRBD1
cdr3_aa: CASSVGRGLDHNYYNEQFF
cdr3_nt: TGTGCCAGCAGCGTAGGAAGGGGGCTGGATCACAACTACTACAATGAGCAGTTCTTC

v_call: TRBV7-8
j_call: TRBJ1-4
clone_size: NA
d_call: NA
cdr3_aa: CASSLADVNEKLFF
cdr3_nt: TGTGCCAGCAGCTTAGCGGACGTTAATGAAAAACTGTTTTTT

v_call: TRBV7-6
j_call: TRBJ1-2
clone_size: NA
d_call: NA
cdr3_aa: CASSSGNYGYTF
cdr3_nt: TGTGCCAGCAGCTCTGGGAACTATGGCTACACCTTC

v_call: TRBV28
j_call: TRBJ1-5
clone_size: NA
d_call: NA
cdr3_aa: CASIDSFWNQPQHF
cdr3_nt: TGTGCCAGCATCGACAGCTTTTGGAATCAGCCCCAGCATTTT

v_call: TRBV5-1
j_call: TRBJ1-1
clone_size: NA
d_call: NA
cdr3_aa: CASREGRNTEAFF
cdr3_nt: TGCGCCAGCAGGGAGGGACGGAACACTGAAGCTTTCTTT

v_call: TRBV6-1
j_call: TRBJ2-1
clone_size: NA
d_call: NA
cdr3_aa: CASSPGDPRGEQFF
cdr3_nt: TGTGCCAGCAGCCCAGGGGATCCCCGGGGTGAGCAGTTCTTC

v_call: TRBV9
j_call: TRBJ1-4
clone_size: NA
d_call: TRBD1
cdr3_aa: CASSPGQGDSVVKLFF
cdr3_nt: TGTGCCAGCAGCCCAGGACAGGGGGATTCCGTAGTAAAACTGTTTTTT

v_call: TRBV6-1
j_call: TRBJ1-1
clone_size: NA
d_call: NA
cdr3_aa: CASREDGLTEAFF
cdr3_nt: TGTGCCAGCCGAGAAGATGGTTTAACTGAAGCTTTCTTT

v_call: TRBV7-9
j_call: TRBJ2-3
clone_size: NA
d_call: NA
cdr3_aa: CASSLDSVTQYF
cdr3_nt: TGTGCCAGCAGCTTAGACTCCGTTACGCAGTATTTT

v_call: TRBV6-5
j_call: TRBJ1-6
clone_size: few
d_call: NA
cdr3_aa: CASSYYGERSPLHF
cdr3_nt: TGTGCCAGCAGTTACTATGGGGAACGCTCACCCCTCCACTTT

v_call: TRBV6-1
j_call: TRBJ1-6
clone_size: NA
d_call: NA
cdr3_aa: CASRDRSYNSPLHF
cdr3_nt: TGTGCCAGCAGGGACAGATCCTATAATTCACCCCTCCACTTT